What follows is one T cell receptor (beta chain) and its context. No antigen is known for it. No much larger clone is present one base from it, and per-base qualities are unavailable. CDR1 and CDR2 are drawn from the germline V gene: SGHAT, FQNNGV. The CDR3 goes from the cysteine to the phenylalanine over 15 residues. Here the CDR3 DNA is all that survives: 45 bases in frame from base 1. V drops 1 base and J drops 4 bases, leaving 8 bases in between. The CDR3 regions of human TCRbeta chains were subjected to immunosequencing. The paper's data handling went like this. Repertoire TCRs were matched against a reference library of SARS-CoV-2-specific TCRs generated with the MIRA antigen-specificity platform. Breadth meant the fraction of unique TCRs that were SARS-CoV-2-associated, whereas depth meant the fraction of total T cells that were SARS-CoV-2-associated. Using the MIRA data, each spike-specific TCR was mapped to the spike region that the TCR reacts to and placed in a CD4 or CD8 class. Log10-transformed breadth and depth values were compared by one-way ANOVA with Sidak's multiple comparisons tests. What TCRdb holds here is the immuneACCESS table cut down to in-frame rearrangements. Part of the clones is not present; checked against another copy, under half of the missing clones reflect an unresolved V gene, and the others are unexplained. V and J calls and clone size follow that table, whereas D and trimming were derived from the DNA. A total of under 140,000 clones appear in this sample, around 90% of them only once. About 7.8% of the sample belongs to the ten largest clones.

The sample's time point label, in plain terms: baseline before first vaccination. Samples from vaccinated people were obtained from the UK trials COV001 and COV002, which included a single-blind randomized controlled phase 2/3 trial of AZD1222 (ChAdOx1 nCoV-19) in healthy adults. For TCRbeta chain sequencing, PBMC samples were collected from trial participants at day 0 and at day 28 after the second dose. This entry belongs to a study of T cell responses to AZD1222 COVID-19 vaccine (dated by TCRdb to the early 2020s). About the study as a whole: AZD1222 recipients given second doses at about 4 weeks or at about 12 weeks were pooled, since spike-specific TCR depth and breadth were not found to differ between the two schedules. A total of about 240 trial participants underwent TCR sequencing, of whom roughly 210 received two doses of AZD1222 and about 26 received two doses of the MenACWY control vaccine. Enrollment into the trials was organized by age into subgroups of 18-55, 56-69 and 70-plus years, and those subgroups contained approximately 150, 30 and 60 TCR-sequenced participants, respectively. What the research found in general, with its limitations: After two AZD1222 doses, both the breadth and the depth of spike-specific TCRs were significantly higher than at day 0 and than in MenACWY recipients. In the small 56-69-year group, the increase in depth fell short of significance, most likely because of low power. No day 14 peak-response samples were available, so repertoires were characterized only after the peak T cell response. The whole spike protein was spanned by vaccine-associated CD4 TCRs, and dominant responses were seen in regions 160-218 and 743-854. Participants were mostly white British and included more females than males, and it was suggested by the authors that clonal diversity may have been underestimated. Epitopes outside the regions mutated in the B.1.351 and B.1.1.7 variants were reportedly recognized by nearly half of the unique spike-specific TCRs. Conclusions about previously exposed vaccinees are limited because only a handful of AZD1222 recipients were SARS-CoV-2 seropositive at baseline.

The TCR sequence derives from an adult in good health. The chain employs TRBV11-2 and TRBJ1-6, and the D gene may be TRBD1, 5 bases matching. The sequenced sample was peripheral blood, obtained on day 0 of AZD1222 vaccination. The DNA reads TGTGCCAGCAGCTTAGGTTCAGGGTATAATTCACCCCTCCACTTT. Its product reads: CASSLGSGYNSPLHF.